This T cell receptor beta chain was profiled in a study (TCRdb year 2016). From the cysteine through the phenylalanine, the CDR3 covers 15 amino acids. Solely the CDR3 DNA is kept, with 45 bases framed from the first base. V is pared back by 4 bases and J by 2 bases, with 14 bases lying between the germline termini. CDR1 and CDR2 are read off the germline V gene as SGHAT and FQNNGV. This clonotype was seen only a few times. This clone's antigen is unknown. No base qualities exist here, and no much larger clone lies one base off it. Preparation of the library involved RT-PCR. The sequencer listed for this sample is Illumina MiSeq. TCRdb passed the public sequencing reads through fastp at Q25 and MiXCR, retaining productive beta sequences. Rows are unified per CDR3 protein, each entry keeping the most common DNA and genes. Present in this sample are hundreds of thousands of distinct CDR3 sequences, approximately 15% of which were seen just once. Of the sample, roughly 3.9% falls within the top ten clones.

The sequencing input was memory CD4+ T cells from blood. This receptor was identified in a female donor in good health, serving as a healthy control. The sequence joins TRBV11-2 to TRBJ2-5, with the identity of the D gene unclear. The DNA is TGTGCCAGCAGCTACGGGTGGGCTACACAAGAGACCCAGTACTTC. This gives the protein CASSYGWATQETQYF.